The clone carrying this T cell receptor (beta chain) was seen a few times. The antigen is undetermined. This record comes from a study of identical twins. Broader study findings: In monozygotic twins, models underestimated the sharing of out-of-frame TCR alpha. Cord blood beta clonotypes present at high abundance carried fewer insertions; no such pattern appeared in memory repertoires. Analyses of zero insertions could, in part, be confounded by invariant MAIT and iNKT cells.

This CDR3 is built from 13 residues. Per the germline V gene, CDR1 is LGHNT and CDR2 is FRNRAP. V lost 3 bases and J 11 bases, leaving 14 bases between the germline ends. Through template switching, a universal primer site was introduced, and the cDNA contained unique molecular identifiers. TCRdb reprocessed the 5' RACE reads via MiXCR and lists one record per CDR3 protein. Here the sample spans 1.5 million or so distinct CDR3 sequences, roughly 35% being singletons. The chain combines TRBV12-5 with TRBJ2-1; the D gene could be TRBD1 or TRBD2 (5 bases each). The specimen sequenced was cord blood. The origin of this receptor is a newborn girl in good health. In DNA, the CDR3 is TGTGCTAGTGGTTTCGGTCGGGGCGGAAAGCAGTTCTTC. Translating it yields CASGFGRGGKQFF.